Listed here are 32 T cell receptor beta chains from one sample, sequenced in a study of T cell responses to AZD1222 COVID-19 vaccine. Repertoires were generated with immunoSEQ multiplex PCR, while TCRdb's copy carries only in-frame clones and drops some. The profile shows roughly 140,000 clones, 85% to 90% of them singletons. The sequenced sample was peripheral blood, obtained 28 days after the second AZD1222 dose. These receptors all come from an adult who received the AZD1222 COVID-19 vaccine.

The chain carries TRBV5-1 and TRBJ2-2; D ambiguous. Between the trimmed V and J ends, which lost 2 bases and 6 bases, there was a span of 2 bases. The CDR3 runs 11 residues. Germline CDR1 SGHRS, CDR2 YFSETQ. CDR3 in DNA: TGCGCCAGCAGCTTCGCCGGGGAGCTGTTTTTT. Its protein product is CASSFAGELFF.

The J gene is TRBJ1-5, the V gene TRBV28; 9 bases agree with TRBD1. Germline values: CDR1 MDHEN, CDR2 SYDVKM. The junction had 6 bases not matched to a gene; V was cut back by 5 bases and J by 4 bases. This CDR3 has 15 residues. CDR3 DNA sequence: TGTGCCAGCAGTCTACCGGGACAGGGAAATCAGCCCCAGCATTTT. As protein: CASSLPGQGNQPQHF.

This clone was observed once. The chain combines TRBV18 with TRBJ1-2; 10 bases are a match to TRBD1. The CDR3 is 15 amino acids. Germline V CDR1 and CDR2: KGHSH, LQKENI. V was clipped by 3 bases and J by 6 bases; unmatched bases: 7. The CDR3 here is CASSPKTGGANGYTF. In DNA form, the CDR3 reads TGTGCCAGCTCACCGAAGACAGGGGGCGCGAATGGCTACACCTTC.

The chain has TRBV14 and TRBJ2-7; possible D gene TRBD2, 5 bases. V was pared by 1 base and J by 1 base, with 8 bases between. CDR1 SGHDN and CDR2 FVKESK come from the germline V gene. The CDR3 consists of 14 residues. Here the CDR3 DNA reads TGTGCCAGCAGCCAAGGACTACCGTCCTACGAGCAGTACTTC. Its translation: CASSQGLPSYEQYF.

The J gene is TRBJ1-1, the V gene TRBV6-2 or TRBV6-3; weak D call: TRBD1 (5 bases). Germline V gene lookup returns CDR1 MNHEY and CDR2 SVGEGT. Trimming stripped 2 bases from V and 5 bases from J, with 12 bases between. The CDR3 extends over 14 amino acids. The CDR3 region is CASSYVQGVTEAFF. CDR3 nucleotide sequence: TGTGCCAGCAGTTACGTCCAGGGTGTGACTGAAGCTTTCTTT.

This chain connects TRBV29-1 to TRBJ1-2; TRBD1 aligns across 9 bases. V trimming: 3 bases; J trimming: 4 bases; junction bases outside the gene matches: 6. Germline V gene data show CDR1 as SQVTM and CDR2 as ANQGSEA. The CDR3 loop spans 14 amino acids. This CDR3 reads CSVDWTGVSYGYTF. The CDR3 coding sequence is TGCAGCGTTGATTGGACAGGGGTTAGCTATGGCTACACCTTC.

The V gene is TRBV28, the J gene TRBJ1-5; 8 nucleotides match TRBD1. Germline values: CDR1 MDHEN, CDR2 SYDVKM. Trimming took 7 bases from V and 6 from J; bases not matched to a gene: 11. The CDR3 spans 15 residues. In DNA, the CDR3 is TGTGCCAGCATATTATCAGGGGGCGCAGGTCAGCCCCAGCATTTT. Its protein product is CASILSGGAGQPQHF.

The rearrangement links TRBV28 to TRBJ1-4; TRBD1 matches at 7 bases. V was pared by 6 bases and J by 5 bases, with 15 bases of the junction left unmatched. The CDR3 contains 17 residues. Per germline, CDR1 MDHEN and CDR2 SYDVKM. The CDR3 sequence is CASRPGGGPGRNEKLFF. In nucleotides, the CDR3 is TGTGCCAGCAGGCCAGGGGGGGGACCGGGTAGGAATGAAAAACTGTTTTTT.

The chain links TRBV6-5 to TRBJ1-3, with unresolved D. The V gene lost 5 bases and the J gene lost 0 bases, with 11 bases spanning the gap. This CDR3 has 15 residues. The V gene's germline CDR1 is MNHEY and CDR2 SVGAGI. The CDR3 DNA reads TGTGCCAGCAGTCTTAGGGCAGTCTCTGGAAACACCATATATTTT. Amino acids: CASSLRAVSGNTIYF.

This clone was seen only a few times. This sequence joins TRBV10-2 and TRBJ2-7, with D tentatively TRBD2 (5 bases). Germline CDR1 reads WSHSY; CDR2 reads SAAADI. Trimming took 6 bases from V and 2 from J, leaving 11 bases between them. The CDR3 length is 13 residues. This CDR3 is CASSTGNTYEQYV. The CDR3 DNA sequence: TGCGCCAGCAGCACCGGGAACACCTACGAGCAGTACGTC.

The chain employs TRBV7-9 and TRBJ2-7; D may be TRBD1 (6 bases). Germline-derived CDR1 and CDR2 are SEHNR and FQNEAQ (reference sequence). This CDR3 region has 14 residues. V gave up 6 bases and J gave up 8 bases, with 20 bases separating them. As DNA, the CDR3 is TGTGCCAGCAGGACGGAGGCAACCCAGGGGAAGCAGTACTTC. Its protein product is CASRTEATQGKQYF.

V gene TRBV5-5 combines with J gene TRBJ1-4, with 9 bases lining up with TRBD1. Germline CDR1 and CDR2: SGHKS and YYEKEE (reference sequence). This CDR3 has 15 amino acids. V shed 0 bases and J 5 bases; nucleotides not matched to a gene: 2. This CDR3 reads CASSLGGTGNEKLFF. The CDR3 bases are TGTGCCAGCAGCTTGGGGGGGACAGGGAATGAAAAACTGTTTTTT.

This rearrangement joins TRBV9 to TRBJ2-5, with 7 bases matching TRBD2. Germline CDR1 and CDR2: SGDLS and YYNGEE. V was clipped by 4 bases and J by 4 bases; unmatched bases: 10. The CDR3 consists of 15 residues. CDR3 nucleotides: TGTGCCAGCAGCCCAGGAATCCCGGGAGGAGAGACCCAGTACTTC. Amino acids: CASSPGIPGGETQYF. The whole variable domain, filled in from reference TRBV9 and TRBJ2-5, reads DSGVTQTPKHLITATGQRVTLRCSPRSGDLSVYWYQQSLDQGLQFLIQYYNGEERAKGNILERFSAQQFPDLHSELNLSSLELGDSALYFCASSPGIPGGETQYFGPGTRLLVL.

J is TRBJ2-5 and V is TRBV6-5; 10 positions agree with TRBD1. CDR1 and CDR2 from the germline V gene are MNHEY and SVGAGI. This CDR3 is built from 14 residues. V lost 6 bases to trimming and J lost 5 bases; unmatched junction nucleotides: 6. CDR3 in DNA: TGTGCCAGCAGCAGACAGGGGGCGCGCGAGACCCAGTACTTC. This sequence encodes CASSRQGARETQYF.

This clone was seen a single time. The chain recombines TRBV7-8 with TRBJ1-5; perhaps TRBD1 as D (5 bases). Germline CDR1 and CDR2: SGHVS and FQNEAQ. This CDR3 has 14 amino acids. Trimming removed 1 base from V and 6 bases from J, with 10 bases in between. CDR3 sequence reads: CASSLGDRGQPQHF. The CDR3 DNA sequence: TGTGCCAGCAGCTTAGGAGACAGAGGTCAGCCCCAGCATTTT.

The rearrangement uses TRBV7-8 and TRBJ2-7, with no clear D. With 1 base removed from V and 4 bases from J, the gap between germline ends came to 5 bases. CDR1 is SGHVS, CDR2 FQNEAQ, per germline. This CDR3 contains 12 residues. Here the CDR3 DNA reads TGTGCCAGCAGCTTAGTCCCATACGAGCAGTACTTC. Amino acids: CASSLVPYEQYF.

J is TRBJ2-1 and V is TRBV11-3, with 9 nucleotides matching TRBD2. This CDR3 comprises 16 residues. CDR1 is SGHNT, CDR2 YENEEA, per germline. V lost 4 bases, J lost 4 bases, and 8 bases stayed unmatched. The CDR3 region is CASSSPGREGYNEQFF. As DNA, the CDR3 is TGTGCCAGCAGCTCGCCGGGGCGGGAGGGTTACAATGAGCAGTTCTTC.

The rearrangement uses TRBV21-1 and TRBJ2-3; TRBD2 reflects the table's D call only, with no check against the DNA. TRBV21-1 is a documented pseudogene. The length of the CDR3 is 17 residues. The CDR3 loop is CASSQAGGTKVEDTQYF. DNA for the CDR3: TGTGCCAGCAGCCAAGCAGGAGGGACTAAGGTCGAAGATACGCAGTATTTT.

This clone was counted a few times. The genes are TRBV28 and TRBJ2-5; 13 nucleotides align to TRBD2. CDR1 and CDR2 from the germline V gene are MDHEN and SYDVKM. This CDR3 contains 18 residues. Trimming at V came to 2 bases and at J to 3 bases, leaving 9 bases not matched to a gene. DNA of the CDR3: TGTGCCAGCAGTTTACCCCGCAGGACTAGCGGGAGAGAAGAGACCCAGTACTTC. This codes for CASSLPRRTSGREETQYF. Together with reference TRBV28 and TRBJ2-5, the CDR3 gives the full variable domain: DVKVTQSSRYLVKRTGEKVFLECVQDMDHENMFWYRQDPGLGLRLIYFSYDVKMKEKGDIPEGYSVSREKKERFSLILESASTNQTSMYLCASSLPRRTSGREETQYFGPGTRLLVL.

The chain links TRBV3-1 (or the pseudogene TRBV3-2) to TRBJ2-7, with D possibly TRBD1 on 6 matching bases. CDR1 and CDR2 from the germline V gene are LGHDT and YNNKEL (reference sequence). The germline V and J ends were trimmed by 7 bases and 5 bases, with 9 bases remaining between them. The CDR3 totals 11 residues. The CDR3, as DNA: TGTGCCAGCACAGGGGCCGACGAGCAGTACTTC. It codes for CASTGADEQYF.

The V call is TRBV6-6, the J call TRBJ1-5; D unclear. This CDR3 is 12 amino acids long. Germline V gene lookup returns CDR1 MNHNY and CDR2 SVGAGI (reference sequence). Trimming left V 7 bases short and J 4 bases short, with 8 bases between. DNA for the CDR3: TGTGCCAGCACCCAGAGAAATCAGCCCCAGCATTTT. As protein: CASTQRNQPQHF.

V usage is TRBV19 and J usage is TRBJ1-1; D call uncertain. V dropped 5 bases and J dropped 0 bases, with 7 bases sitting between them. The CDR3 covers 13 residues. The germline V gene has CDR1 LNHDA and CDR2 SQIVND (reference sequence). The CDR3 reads CASSVELNTEAFF. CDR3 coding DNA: TGTGCCAGTAGTGTCGAGCTGAACACTGAAGCTTTCTTT.

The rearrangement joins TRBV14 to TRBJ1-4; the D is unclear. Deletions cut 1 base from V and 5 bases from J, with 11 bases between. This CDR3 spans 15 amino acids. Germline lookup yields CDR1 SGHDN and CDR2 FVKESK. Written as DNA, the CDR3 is TGTGCCAGCAGCCAAGTCGGTTGGGCGAATGAAAAACTGTTTTTT. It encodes CASSQVGWANEKLFF.

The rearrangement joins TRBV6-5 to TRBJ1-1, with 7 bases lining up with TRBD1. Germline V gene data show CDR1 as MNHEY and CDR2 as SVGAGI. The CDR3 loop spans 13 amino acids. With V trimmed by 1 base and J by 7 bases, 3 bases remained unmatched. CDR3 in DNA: TGTGCCAGCAGTTACTTCCGGGACAGTGAAGCTTTCTTT. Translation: CASSYFRDSEAFF.

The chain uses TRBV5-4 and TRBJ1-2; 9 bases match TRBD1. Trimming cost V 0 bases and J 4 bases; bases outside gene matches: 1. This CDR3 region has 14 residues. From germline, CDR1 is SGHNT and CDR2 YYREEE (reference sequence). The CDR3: CASSLVGQGYGYTF. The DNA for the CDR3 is TGTGCCAGCAGCTTGGTGGGACAGGGCTATGGCTACACCTTC.

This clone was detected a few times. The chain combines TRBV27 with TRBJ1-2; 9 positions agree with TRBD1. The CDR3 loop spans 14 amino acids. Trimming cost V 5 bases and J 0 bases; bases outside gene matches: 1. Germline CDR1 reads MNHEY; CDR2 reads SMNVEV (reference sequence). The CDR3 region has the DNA TGTGCCAGCAGTCGGACAGGGGCTAACTATGGCTACACCTTC. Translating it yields CASSRTGANYGYTF.

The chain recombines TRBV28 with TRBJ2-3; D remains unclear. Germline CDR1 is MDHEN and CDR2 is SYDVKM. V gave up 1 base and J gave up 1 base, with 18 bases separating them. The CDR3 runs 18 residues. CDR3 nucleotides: TGTGCCAGCAGTTTATCGTCGGGCCCCAAAGCTCGCACAGATACGCAGTATTTT. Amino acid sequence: CASSLSSGPKARTDTQYF.

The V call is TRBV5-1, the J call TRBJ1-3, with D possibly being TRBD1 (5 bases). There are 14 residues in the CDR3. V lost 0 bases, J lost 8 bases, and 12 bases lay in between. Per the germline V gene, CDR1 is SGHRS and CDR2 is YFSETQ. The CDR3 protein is CASSLEGQADTIYF. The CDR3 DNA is TGCGCCAGCAGCTTGGAGGGGCAGGCGGACACCATATATTTT. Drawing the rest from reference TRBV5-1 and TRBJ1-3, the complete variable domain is KAGVTQTPRYLIKTRGQQVTLSCSPISGHRSVSWYQQTPGQGLQFLFEYFSETQRNKGNFPGRFSGRQFSNSRSEMNVSTLELGDSALYLCASSLEGQADTIYFGEGSWLTVV.

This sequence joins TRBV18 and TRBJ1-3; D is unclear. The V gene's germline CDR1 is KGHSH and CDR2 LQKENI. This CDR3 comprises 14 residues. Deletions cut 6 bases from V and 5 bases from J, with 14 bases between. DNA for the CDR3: TGTGCCAGCTCCGAAGTGGCCGGGCGAAACACCATATATTTT. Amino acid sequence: CASSEVAGRNTIYF.

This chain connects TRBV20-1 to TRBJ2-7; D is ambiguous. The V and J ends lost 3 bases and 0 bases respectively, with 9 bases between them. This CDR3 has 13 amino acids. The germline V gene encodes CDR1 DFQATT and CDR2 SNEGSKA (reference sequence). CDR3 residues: CSASYTASYEQYF. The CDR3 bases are TGCAGTGCTAGTTATACGGCCTCCTACGAGCAGTACTTC.

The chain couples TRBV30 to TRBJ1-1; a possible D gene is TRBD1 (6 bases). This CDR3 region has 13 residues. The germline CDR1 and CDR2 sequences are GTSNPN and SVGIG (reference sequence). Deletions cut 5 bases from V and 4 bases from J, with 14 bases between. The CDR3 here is CAWDRVRGTEAFF. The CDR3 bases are TGTGCCTGGGACCGGGTCAGGGGCACTGAAGCTTTCTTT.

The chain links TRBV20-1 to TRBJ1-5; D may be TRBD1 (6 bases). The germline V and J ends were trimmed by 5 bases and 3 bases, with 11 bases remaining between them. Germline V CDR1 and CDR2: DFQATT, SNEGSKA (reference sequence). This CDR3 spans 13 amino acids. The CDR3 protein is CSARGTFNQPQHF. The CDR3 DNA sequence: TGCAGTGCTCGTGGGACATTCAATCAGCCCCAGCATTTT.